This T cell receptor (beta chain) was captured in a study of shared clonotypes between healthy human individuals. Study details: Aged 18 to 49, the donors were a couple of women and a few men. Study observations and caveats: Four donors shared roughly 5% of their naive CD4 clonotypes. Represented diversity, genetic and exposure-history alike, was limited by few donors.

Points on this clone: What it binds is unknown.

Produced via immunoSEQ multiplex PCR; TCRdb's table is partial and in-frame only. The sample yields about 1.1 million clones, approximately 80% seen once. The CDR3 is 13 residues long. Looked up from germline, CDR1 is SGHRS and CDR2 is YFSETQ. Trimming shortened V by 7 bases and J by 2 bases, and 13 bases separated the two germline ends. This sequence was found in a man aged 18 to 29 in good health. Some clones in this sample may be carry-over from other donors' samples. The rearrangement joins TRBV5-1 to TRBJ2-7, with D unresolved. Sample: memory CD4+ T cells from PBMCs. The sample's subset: CD45RA-negative fraction. Here the CDR3 reads CASARGGPYEQYF. The CDR3 DNA reads TGCGCCAGCGCCCGAGGTGGTCCCTACGAGCAGTACTTC.